The next 2 T cell receptor beta chains were all read from a single sample in a study of cytomegalovirus exposure and HLA in healthy donors. The study ran its PCR with 60 Vbeta and 13 Jbeta primers. The method was immunoSEQ multiplex PCR; TCRdb's version includes in-frame clones alone and lacks a portion of them. The sample comprises under 150,000 clones, approximately 80% of which are singletons, and less than 2.5% rests with the top ten. The sequenced sample was PBMCs. These receptor sequences come from a boy aged 2 to 10 in good health and CMV-seronegative.

The chain combines TRBV9 with TRBJ1-5; no clear D gene. With 0 bases removed from V and 9 bases from J, the gap between germline ends came to 13 bases. From germline, CDR1 is SGDLS and CDR2 YYNGEE. This CDR3 spans 14 amino acids. CDR3 DNA: TGTGCCAGCAGCGTAGGTGGGGAGGGCAGGCCCCAGCATTTT. Encoded protein: CASSVGGEGRPQHF.

The chain is built from TRBV28 and TRBJ2-7, with D hard to call. CDR1 and CDR2 from the germline V gene are MDHEN and SYDVKM. V lost 1 base, J lost 2 bases, and 9 bases lay in between. The CDR3 totals 14 residues. The CDR3 sequence is CASSLYIHAYEQYF. CDR3 nucleotides: TGTGCCAGCAGTTTATATATACACGCCTACGAGCAGTACTTC. The variable domain in full, completed from reference TRBV28 and TRBJ2-7, reads DVKVTQSSRYLVKRTGEKVFLECVQDMDHENMFWYRQDPGLGLRLIYFSYDVKMKEKGDIPEGYSVSREKKERFSLILESASTNQTSMYLCASSLYIHAYEQYFGPGTRLTVT.